This section outlines one T cell receptor beta chain sequence together with its context. Its antigen remains unknown. These data are taken from a study of response to subunit inactivated influenza vaccine. Overall study results and limits: It was suggested by the authors that few new T cells are recruited by each seasonal influenza vaccination.

TCRdb used MiXCR to reprocess the RT-PCR reads, holding one entry per CDR3 protein. The data contain around 790,000 distinct CDR3 sequences, approximately 22% of them singletons. Trimming shortened V by 4 bases and J by 9 bases, and 22 bases separated the two germline ends. CDR1 is MDHEN, CDR2 SYDVKM, per germline. The CDR3 is made up of 15 amino acids. The specimen comprised PBMCs from blood, sampled around 5 days after vaccination. This receptor was obtained from a man aged 50 or older who received an inactivated influenza vaccine. J is TRBJ2-7 and V is TRBV28, with D perhaps matching TRBD1 or TRBD2 (5 bases each). Here the CDR3 reads CASSYIPTRWDVQYF. The CDR3 nucleotides read TGTGCCAGCAGTTATATCCCAACACGATGGGACGTGCAGTACTTC.